This record looks at one T cell receptor beta chain sequence and its context. The antigen remains undetermined. Clones were sequenced by immunoSEQ multiplex PCR, and TCRdb holds only the in-frame ones, with some missing. The sample yields some 89,000 clones, under 95% seen once. This sample stems from a study of T cell responses to AZD1222 COVID-19 vaccine. Study outcomes and limitations: Clonal diversity was possibly underestimated, and white British individuals and females predominated among donors.

Trimming at V came to 10 bases and at J to 2 bases, leaving 7 bases not matched to a gene. Germline CDR1 reads MNHEY; CDR2 reads SMNVEV (reference sequence). This CDR3 is built from 15 residues. The source of this sequence is an adult in good health. V and J are TRBV27 and TRBJ1-5, with 11 bases aligning to TRBD1. This material consisted of peripheral blood, taken on day 0 of AZD1222 vaccination. The CDR3 loop is CATGTGGFGNQPQHF. The CDR3 DNA follows: TGTGCCACCGGGACAGGGGGATTCGGCAATCAGCCCCAGCATTTT.